The clone carrying this T cell receptor beta chain has a handful of counts. Participants, roughly 18 to 90 years old, spanned fewer than 30 US areas. Cohort placement rested on clinical history that participants reported themselves. The source of the sample is a study of blood T cell repertoires in COVID-19. Sequencing used immunoSEQ multiplex PCR; TCRdb keeps in-frame clones, though not all of them. This sample yields fewer than 250,000 clones, of which around 82% are seen a single time; nearly 7.5% belongs to the top ten. V lost 4 bases, J lost 5 bases, and 6 bases stayed unmatched. CDR1 is LGHNT and CDR2 is FRNRAP in the germline V gene. CDR3 length: 14 residues.

This clonotype originated in a middle-aged woman with acute COVID-19. The chain joins TRBV12-5 to TRBJ2-5; 8 bases agree with TRBD1. Sequences were obtained from PBMCs or T cells enriched from blood (not recorded which). The CDR3 here is CASGSDRGEETQYF. CDR3 DNA: TGTGCTAGTGGTTCCGACAGGGGCGAGGAGACCCAGTACTTC.